This TCR beta chain was sequenced during a study of blood T cell repertoires in COVID-19. Overall study context: Samples came from the United States, Italy and Spain, spanning acute and convalescent COVID-19.

Unmatched junction bases numbered 3, after V lost 0 bases and J lost 9 bases. This CDR3 has 14 residues. In germline, CDR1 is KGHSH, CDR2 LQKENI. This clone was seen a single time. Generated by immunoSEQ multiplex PCR, the TCRdb table keeps only in-frame clones and is missing some. Found here are 490,000 or so clones, roughly nine tenths of them singletons; the top ten hold 8% to 9.5%. In assigning cohorts, the study relied on participant-reported clinical history. The sequenced material came from PBMCs or T cells enriched from blood (not recorded which). The TCR comes from a woman aged 55-75 years who had recovered from COVID-19. The gene calls are TRBV18 and TRBJ1-5, with 9 nucleotides matching TRBD1. CDR3 coding DNA: TGTGCCAGCTCACCACCGGGACAGGGAGGGCCCCAGCATTTT. This sequence encodes CASSPPGQGGPQHF.